A selection of T cell receptor beta chains follows, all from one sample in a study of technical replicates of blood from a handful of donors. Libraries were prepared by immunoSEQ multiplex PCR; TCRdb keeps only in-frame clonotypes and omits some of them. The sample includes some 77,000 clones, about 96% of them seen just once. The sequenced sample was T cells isolated from PBMCs. The receptors were sampled from a human donor in good health. Each CDR3 is given with its conserved first and last residue. Each record gives: V gene, clone size, J gene, D gene, CDR3 protein, CDR3 DNA. The D gene is left open where the match is weak. Size is omitted from some rows. Given values are once, few, many or a class for expanded clones.

v_gene: TRBV30; abundance: .; j_gene: TRBJ2-3; d_gene: TRBD2; CDR3aa: CAWSLLAGGSDTQYF; CDR3nt: TGTGCCTGGAGTCTACTAGCGGGAGGGTCAGATACGCAGTATTTT
v_gene: TRBV9; abundance: .; j_gene: TRBJ2-1; d_gene: TRBD2; CDR3aa: CASSVGTFAIAGDYNEQFF; CDR3nt: TGTGCCAGCAGCGTAGGTACTTTCGCGATAGCGGGAGACTACAATGAGCAGTTCTTC
v_gene: TRBV29-1; abundance: .; j_gene: TRBJ1-2; d_gene: .; CDR3aa: CSVESFTGKNYGYTF; CDR3nt: TGCAGCGTTGAAAGTTTTACAGGAAAAAACTATGGCTACACCTTC
v_gene: TRBV9; abundance: .; j_gene: TRBJ2-3; d_gene: TRBD2; CDR3aa: CASSVALAGGTDTQYF; CDR3nt: TGTGCCAGCAGCGTAGCGTTAGCGGGAGGCACAGATACGCAGTATTTT
v_gene: TRBV4-1; abundance: .; j_gene: TRBJ2-7; d_gene: TRBD2; CDR3aa: CASSQVTSVAYEQYF; CDR3nt: TGCGCCAGCAGCCAAGTAACTAGCGTCGCCTACGAGCAGTACTTC
v_gene: TRBV4-2; abundance: .; j_gene: TRBJ2-7; d_gene: .; CDR3aa: CASSQDTSPTYEQYF; CDR3nt: TGTGCCAGCAGCCAAGATACTAGCCCCACCTACGAGCAGTACTTC
v_gene: TRBV25-1; abundance: .; j_gene: TRBJ1-1; d_gene: .; CDR3aa: CASSAGLRTEAFF; CDR3nt: TGTGCCAGCAGTGCAGGGCTTCGGACTGAAGCTTTCTTT
v_gene: TRBV11-2; abundance: .; j_gene: TRBJ1-4; d_gene: TRBD1; CDR3aa: CASSRGTATNEKLFF; CDR3nt: TGTGCCAGCAGCCGTGGGACAGCAACTAATGAAAAACTGTTTTTT
v_gene: TRBV18; abundance: once; j_gene: TRBJ1-2; d_gene: .; CDR3aa: CASSPPANLNYGYTF; CDR3nt: TGTGCCAGCTCACCACCCGCGAATCTAAACTATGGCTACACCTTC
v_gene: TRBV5-5; abundance: .; j_gene: TRBJ2-1; d_gene: TRBD1; CDR3aa: CASSLGQGAYNEQFF; CDR3nt: TGTGCCAGCAGCTTGGGACAGGGGGCTTACAATGAGCAGTTCTTC
v_gene: TRBV13; abundance: .; j_gene: TRBJ2-7; d_gene: .; CDR3aa: CASSSLYSKYEQYF; CDR3nt: TGTGCCAGCAGCTCTCTTTACAGCAAGTACGAGCAGTACTTC
v_gene: TRBV30; abundance: once; j_gene: TRBJ1-2; d_gene: .; CDR3aa: CAWHPGKTRGYTF; CDR3nt: TGTGCCTGGCACCCAGGGAAGACGCGAGGCTACACCTTC
v_gene: TRBV30; abundance: .; j_gene: TRBJ2-1; d_gene: .; CDR3aa: CAWSAYRVSYNEQFF; CDR3nt: TGTGCCTGGAGTGCTTACAGGGTCTCCTACAATGAGCAGTTCTTC
v_gene: TRBV4-3; abundance: .; j_gene: TRBJ2-2; d_gene: TRBD2; CDR3aa: CASRGGSLAGTSNTGELFF; CDR3nt: TGCGCCAGCAGAGGAGGATCACTAGCGGGGACCTCGAACACCGGGGAGCTGTTTTTT
v_gene: TRBV11-2; abundance: .; j_gene: TRBJ2-7; d_gene: TRBD2; CDR3aa: CASSTLGGRGPYEQYF; CDR3nt: TGTGCCAGCAGCACCCTTGGAGGGAGGGGACCCTACGAGCAGTACTTC
v_gene: TRBV5-1; abundance: .; j_gene: TRBJ1-2; d_gene: .; CDR3aa: CASSSMDSFYGYTF; CDR3nt: TGCGCCAGCAGCTCTATGGACAGTTTCTATGGCTACACCTTC
v_gene: TRBV19; abundance: .; j_gene: TRBJ1-4; d_gene: .; CDR3aa: CASSRGGSANEKLFF; CDR3nt: TGTGCCAGTAGTCGGGGGGGGTCTGCTAATGAAAAACTGTTTTTT
v_gene: TRBV7-2; abundance: .; j_gene: TRBJ2-3; d_gene: .; CDR3aa: CASSLAGLGADTQYF; CDR3nt: TGTGCCAGCAGCTTAGCGGGCCTTGGCGCAGATACGCAGTATTTT
v_gene: TRBV25-1; abundance: .; j_gene: TRBJ1-1; d_gene: .; CDR3aa: CASSEAGGTEAFF; CDR3nt: TGTGCCAGCAGTGAAGCCGGGGGCACTGAAGCTTTCTTT
v_gene: TRBV7-8; abundance: .; j_gene: TRBJ2-2; d_gene: .; CDR3aa: CASSPAGELFF; CDR3nt: TGTGCCAGCAGCCCAGCCGGGGAGCTGTTTTTT
v_gene: TRBV6-5; abundance: .; j_gene: TRBJ1-2; d_gene: .; CDR3aa: CASTSPYRPDYGYTF; CDR3nt: TGTGCCAGCACCTCACCGTACAGGCCTGATTATGGCTACACCTTC
v_gene: TRBV7-3; abundance: .; j_gene: TRBJ2-3; d_gene: .; CDR3aa: CASSLVSGPTDTQYF; CDR3nt: TGTGCCAGCAGCTTAGTCTCAGGCCCGACAGATACGCAGTATTTT
v_gene: TRBV7-2; abundance: .; j_gene: TRBJ2-7; d_gene: TRBD1; CDR3aa: CASSLSGQGNEQYF; CDR3nt: TGTGCCAGCAGCTTATCGGGACAGGGGAACGAGCAGTACTTC
v_gene: TRBV4-2; abundance: few; j_gene: TRBJ1-1; d_gene: .; CDR3aa: CASSQEGFGGGGRTEAFF; CDR3nt: TGTGCCAGCAGCCAAGAGGGATTTGGGGGGGGAGGAAGAACTGAAGCTTTCTTT
v_gene: TRBV6-1; abundance: .; j_gene: TRBJ1-5; d_gene: .; CDR3aa: CASTDGGANQPQHF; CDR3nt: TGTGCCAGCACCGACGGAGGGGCAAATCAGCCCCAGCATTTT
v_gene: TRBV9; abundance: .; j_gene: TRBJ2-3; d_gene: .; CDR3aa: CASSITSKDTQYF; CDR3nt: TGTGCCAGCAGCATAACTAGTAAAGATACGCAGTATTTT
v_gene: TRBV5-1; abundance: .; j_gene: TRBJ2-1; d_gene: TRBD2; CDR3aa: CASSALLAGGPHEQFF; CDR3nt: TGCGCCAGCAGCGCACTACTAGCGGGAGGGCCTCATGAGCAGTTCTTC
v_gene: TRBV25-1; abundance: .; j_gene: TRBJ1-1; d_gene: .; CDR3aa: CASSEYEGSTEAFF; CDR3nt: TGTGCCAGCAGTGAATATGAGGGCTCAACTGAAGCTTTCTTT
v_gene: TRBV6-5; abundance: .; j_gene: TRBJ2-7; d_gene: TRBD1; CDR3aa: CASSFSGTGGHEQYF; CDR3nt: TGTGCCAGCAGTTTCTCCGGGACAGGGGGACACGAGCAGTACTTC
v_gene: TRBV9; abundance: once; j_gene: TRBJ2-1; d_gene: TRBD1; CDR3aa: CASSESGTGGNEQFF; CDR3nt: TGTGCCAGCAGCGAATCCGGGACAGGGGGCAATGAGCAGTTCTTC
v_gene: TRBV19; abundance: .; j_gene: TRBJ1-5; d_gene: TRBD1; CDR3aa: CASSIRQGARNNQPQHF; CDR3nt: TGTGCCAGTAGTATTCGTCAGGGGGCGCGAAACAATCAGCCCCAGCATTTT
v_gene: TRBV7-9; abundance: .; j_gene: TRBJ2-5; d_gene: .; CDR3aa: CASSLPLTGEETQYF; CDR3nt: TGTGCCAGCAGCTTACCCCTGACAGGAGAGGAGACCCAGTACTTC
v_gene: TRBV11-2; abundance: .; j_gene: TRBJ1-2; d_gene: .; CDR3aa: CASSLGRGWGTF; CDR3nt: TGTGCCAGCAGCTTAGGTCGGGGTTGGGGCACCTTC
v_gene: TRBV7-6; abundance: .; j_gene: TRBJ1-1; d_gene: .; CDR3aa: CASSSGGTEAFF; CDR3nt: TGTGCCAGCAGCTCCGGGGGGACTGAAGCTTTCTTT
v_gene: TRBV7-7; abundance: .; j_gene: TRBJ2-1; d_gene: .; CDR3aa: CASSTDSYNEQFF; CDR3nt: TGTGCCAGCAGCACAGACAGTTACAATGAGCAGTTCTTC
v_gene: TRBV29-1; abundance: .; j_gene: TRBJ2-7; d_gene: .; CDR3aa: CSTRGRTYEQYF; CDR3nt: TGCAGCACCCGGGGTCGGACCTACGAGCAGTACTTC
v_gene: TRBV9; abundance: .; j_gene: TRBJ2-7; d_gene: TRBD2; CDR3aa: CASSESGASYEQYF; CDR3nt: TGTGCCAGCAGCGAGAGCGGGGCCTCCTACGAGCAGTACTTC
v_gene: TRBV5-1; abundance: few; j_gene: TRBJ2-3; d_gene: TRBD2; CDR3aa: CASSPSGRNTDTQYF; CDR3nt: TGCGCCAGCAGCCCTAGCGGGAGGAACACAGATACGCAGTATTTT
v_gene: TRBV7-9; abundance: .; j_gene: TRBJ2-7; d_gene: .; CDR3aa: CASSFEGDYEQYF; CDR3nt: TGTGCCAGCAGCTTTGAGGGGGACTACGAGCAGTACTTC
v_gene: TRBV7-9; abundance: once; j_gene: TRBJ2-1; d_gene: TRBD2; CDR3aa: CASSSGLLNEQFF; CDR3nt: TGTGCCAGCAGCTCGGGACTACTAAATGAGCAGTTCTTC
v_gene: TRBV2; abundance: .; j_gene: TRBJ1-2; d_gene: .; CDR3aa: CASSEYLRDNTF; CDR3nt: TGTGCCAGCAGTGAATATCTGAGGGACAACACCTTC
v_gene: TRBV19; abundance: .; j_gene: TRBJ1-1; d_gene: .; CDR3aa: CASRSVGQGWNTEAFF; CDR3nt: TGTGCCAGTAGGAGCGTCGGTCAGGGATGGAACACTGAAGCTTTCTTT
v_gene: TRBV5-4; abundance: .; j_gene: TRBJ2-1; d_gene: TRBD2; CDR3aa: CASSPGLAEFNEQFF; CDR3nt: TGTGCCAGCAGCCCGGGACTAGCGGAGTTCAATGAGCAGTTCTTC
v_gene: TRBV28; abundance: .; j_gene: TRBJ2-1; d_gene: .; CDR3aa: CASQGPYNEQFF; CDR3nt: TGTGCCAGCCAGGGGCCCTACAATGAGCAGTTCTTC
v_gene: TRBV28; abundance: .; j_gene: TRBJ1-1; d_gene: TRBD1; CDR3aa: CASSLTGQGQGAFF; CDR3nt: TGTGCCAGCAGTTTAACGGGACAGGGACAGGGAGCTTTCTTT
v_gene: TRBV25-1; abundance: .; j_gene: TRBJ2-2; d_gene: .; CDR3aa: CASSLPPGVADNTGELFF; CDR3nt: TGTGCCAGCAGCCTTCCCCCCGGAGTAGCGGATAACACCGGGGAGCTGTTTTTT
v_gene: TRBV6-5; abundance: .; j_gene: TRBJ2-5; d_gene: TRBD1; CDR3aa: CASSPSGQGWYF; CDR3nt: TGTGCCAGCAGTCCCTCCGGACAGGGATGGTACTTC
v_gene: TRBV6-1; abundance: .; j_gene: TRBJ1-5; d_gene: TRBD1; CDR3aa: CASRDREGNQPQHF; CDR3nt: TGTGCCAGCAGGGACAGGGAAGGGAATCAGCCCCAGCATTTT
v_gene: TRBV27; abundance: .; j_gene: TRBJ2-7; d_gene: .; CDR3aa: CASSTWTGERRTGGVYEQYF; CDR3nt: TGTGCCAGCAGTACTTGGACAGGGGAAAGGAGGACGGGAGGGGTCTACGAGCAGTACTTC